This entry concerns a single T cell receptor (beta chain). Its target is unknown. Time point reported: pre-treatment baseline. Response was assessed by RECIST 1.1 at 12 weeks, except a couple of rapid progressors. This record belongs to a study of blood T cell dynamics during melanoma immunotherapy. Findings and limits, study-wide: Unlike progressors, later disease-control patients had W3 repertoires gaining clonality or diversity.

Every bulk PBMC sample received the same 350 ng of DNA. Clones were read by immunoSEQ multiplex PCR, and TCRdb kept only the in-frame ones, dropping some. The profile shows several thousand clones, around 82% of them singletons. Germline CDR1 is MDHEN and CDR2 is SYDVKM. Trimming removed 7 bases from V and 2 bases from J, with 12 bases in between. The CDR3 totals 14 residues. The receptor was derived from a human donor with melanoma. The V and J genes are TRBV28 and TRBJ1-5; tentative D call: TRBD1 (5 bases). Specimen: blood, collected from a patient treated with checkpoint blockade. The CDR3 DNA reads TGTGCCAGCACCCAGGGTTGGGGCAATCAGCCCCAGCATTTT. Translation gives CASTQGWGNQPQHF.